The 9 T cell receptor beta chains listed next were all sequenced from one sample in a study of blood T cell repertoires in COVID-19 (dated by TCRdb to 2020 to 2021). Library method: the immunoSEQ multiplex PCR assay. As stored in TCRdb, this immuneACCESS dataset retains in-frame rearrangements with V and J assigned. A fraction of the clones does not appear; measured against another copy, unresolved V genes explain less than half of the discrepancy, and the remainder lacks a known reason. The sample has around 310,000 clones on record, approximately 88% of them singletons. Jointly, the top ten make up 5% to 6% of the sample. The sequenced sample was PBMCs or T cells enriched from blood (not recorded which). Every receptor here comes from a man aged 25-40 years who had recovered from COVID-19.

In this sample, this clone turned up once. The chain is built from TRBV2 and TRBJ2-3; 8 positions agree with TRBD1. Germline V lookup: CDR1 SNHLY, CDR2 FYNNEI. This CDR3 has 18 amino acids. Germline trimming cut 6 bases from V and 4 bases from J; bases unmatched to any gene: 18. The CDR3 DNA sequence: TGTGCCAGCAGACCGACAGGGGCCTTATCTGTTGTTCCAGATACGCAGTATTTT. As protein: CASRPTGALSVVPDTQYF.

This sequence joins TRBV5-4 and TRBJ2-5, with 13 bases lining up with TRBD2. Per germline, CDR1 SGHNT and CDR2 YYREEE (reference sequence). After removal of 7 bases from V and 5 bases from J, the junction contained 8 bases not matched to a gene. The CDR3 covers 15 residues. CDR3 DNA sequence: TGTGCCAGCCAAACTAGCGGGGGGGCCCGGGAGACCCAGTACTTC. Residues: CASQTSGGARETQYF.

This clone turned up a few times. This rearrangement joins TRBV19 to TRBJ1-6, with 10 positions matching TRBD1. Unmatched junction bases numbered 6, after V lost 10 bases and J lost 9 bases. The CDR3 spans 13 residues. Germline-derived CDR1 and CDR2 are LNHDA and SQIVND (reference sequence). The DNA of the CDR3 is TGTGCCACCAGACAGGGGGCTGGTTCACCCCTCCACTTT. Amino acid sequence: CATRQGAGSPLHF.

V and J are TRBV28 and TRBJ2-7; D may be TRBD1 (6 bases). Trimming took 4 bases from V and 2 from J, leaving 12 bases between them. This CDR3 spans 14 amino acids. CDR1 is MDHEN, CDR2 SYDVKM, per germline. CDR3 nucleotides: TGTGCCAGCAGTTCCATACAGGGAACCTACGAGCAGTACTTC. Translation gives CASSSIQGTYEQYF. The full variable domain, completed using reference TRBV28 and TRBJ2-7, is DVKVTQSSRYLVKRTGEKVFLECVQDMDHENMFWYRQDPGLGLRLIYFSYDVKMKEKGDIPEGYSVSREKKERFSLILESASTNQTSMYLCASSSIQGTYEQYFGPGTRLTVT.

The chain couples TRBV4-2 to TRBJ2-7, with 7 bases aligning to TRBD2. The J segment lost 2 bases and the V segment lost 0 bases, leaving 7 bases of the junction unmatched. The CDR3 contains 16 residues. Germline assignment: CDR1 LGHNA and CDR2 YNFKEQ. CDR3 loop: CASSQEEGTITYEQYF. Written as DNA, the CDR3 is TGTGCCAGCAGCCAAGAAGAGGGGACTATTACCTACGAGCAGTACTTC.

This sequence joins TRBV7-6 and TRBJ1-1; TRBD1 matches at 7 bases. V lost 3 bases to trimming and J lost 8 bases; unmatched junction nucleotides: 0. Germline V gene lookup returns CDR1 SGHVS and CDR2 FNYEAQ. The CDR3 spans 11 residues. The CDR3 DNA sequence: TGTGCCAGCAGCTTGACAGGGGAAGCTTTCTTT. This codes for CASSLTGEAFF.

V and J are TRBV9 and TRBJ1-4; 7 bases are a match to TRBD1. This CDR3 has 15 amino acids. Germline CDR1 SGDLS, CDR2 YYNGEE. The junction had 6 bases not matched to a gene; V was cut back by 0 bases and J by 7 bases. CDR3: CASSVATGVTEKLFF. The CDR3 coding sequence is TGTGCCAGCAGCGTAGCTACAGGGGTCACTGAAAAACTGTTTTTT.

This clone occurred once. This rearrangement joins TRBV27 to TRBJ1-5; D unclear. V lost 3 bases to trimming and J lost 2 bases, with 11 bases between them. Germline V gives CDR1 MNHEY, CDR2 SMNVEV (reference sequence). The CDR3 covers 15 residues. Here the CDR3 DNA reads TGTGCCAGCAGTTTCCTCAGCGACGGCAATCAGCCCCAGCATTTT. It is translated as CASSFLSDGNQPQHF.

The chain uses TRBV9 and TRBJ1-4, with D perhaps TRBD1 (6 bases). The CDR3 length is 14 residues. The ends were cut back, 4 bases at V and 6 bases at J, with 13 bases in the middle. The germline gives CDR1 SGDLS, CDR2 YYNGEE. CDR3 residues: CASSPGGGHEKLFF. Here the CDR3 DNA reads TGTGCCAGCAGCCCCGGGGGGGGCCATGAAAAACTGTTTTTT.